This paragraph covers one T cell receptor beta chain sequence. The table came from immunoSEQ multiplex PCR; TCRdb's copy has only in-frame clones and leaves some out. The sample has tens of thousands of clones, about 90% seen once; the top ten hold under 0.55%. This CDR3 is built from 16 residues. Looked up from germline, CDR1 is MNHEY and CDR2 is SVGAGI. J lost 0 bases, V lost 2 bases, and 3 bases had no gene match. The data originate from a study of technical replicates of blood from a few donors. The sample was T cells isolated from PBMCs. V usage is TRBV6-5 and J usage is TRBJ1-4; TRBD1 matches 7 bases. The sequence came from a human donor in good health. The CDR3 loop is CASSYLQGPTNEKLFF. Here the CDR3 DNA reads TGTGCCAGCAGTTACCTACAGGGGCCAACTAATGAAAAACTGTTTTTT.